This T cell receptor (beta chain) was found in a study of T cell clones after liver transplantation. About the research overall: Post-transplant blood was tracked for graft-donor-reactive T cell clones identified in a pre-transplant mixed lymphocyte reaction.

Measured with immunoSEQ multiplex PCR; TCRdb has only the in-frame clones, and not every one. The repertoire holds under 150,000 clones, 90% seen once, with 0.65% to 0.95% in the top ten. V gave up 0 bases and J gave up 1 base, with 10 bases separating them. The CDR3 totals 17 residues. Germline CDR1 is LNHNV and CDR2 is YYDKDF (reference sequence). The material was CD4+ T cells from blood, obtained 12 months after liver transplant. V and J are TRBV15 and TRBJ2-6, with a possible D match to TRBD1 (5 bases). The TCR sequence derives from a human patient who received a liver transplant. Some T cells may be graft donor cells. The CDR3 loop is CATSRDGPGSGANVLTF. For the CDR3, the DNA is TGTGCCACCAGCAGAGACGGACCAGGGTCTGGGGCCAACGTCCTGACTTTC.